This T cell receptor (beta chain) was recorded in a study of a mutant IDH1 vaccine in newly diagnosed glioma. At the level of the study: In some groups vaccination began 4-6 weeks post-radiotherapy; others received it with temozolomide. Regarding the study as a whole: Immune responses arising from the vaccine appeared in just under 95% of patients.

This clone was found once. Its antigen is currently unknown. Germline CDR1 is SGHRS and CDR2 is YFSETQ. This CDR3 spans 12 amino acids. V shed 4 bases and J shed 2 bases, with 5 bases lying between them. Time point here: week 11, during vaccination. All doses held 300 ug of mutant IDH1 20-mer peptide, with topical imiquimod. The donor cohort comprised cases of new WHO grade 3 or 4 IDH1-mutant, ATRX-lost astrocytoma. The data were produced by immunoSEQ multiplex PCR, yet TCRdb's version contains in-frame clones alone and is incomplete. This table holds 35,000 to 50,000 clones, 84% found once. The chain recombines TRBV5-1 with TRBJ2-3; D is undetermined. The clonotype was recovered from a man aged 40-49 years with glioma. This specimen consisted of PBMCs, obtained from a glioma patient whose treatment included an IDH1 peptide vaccine. CDR3 DNA: TGCGCCAGCAGCGGCCCCACAGATACGCAGTATTTT. Amino acids: CASSGPTDTQYF.